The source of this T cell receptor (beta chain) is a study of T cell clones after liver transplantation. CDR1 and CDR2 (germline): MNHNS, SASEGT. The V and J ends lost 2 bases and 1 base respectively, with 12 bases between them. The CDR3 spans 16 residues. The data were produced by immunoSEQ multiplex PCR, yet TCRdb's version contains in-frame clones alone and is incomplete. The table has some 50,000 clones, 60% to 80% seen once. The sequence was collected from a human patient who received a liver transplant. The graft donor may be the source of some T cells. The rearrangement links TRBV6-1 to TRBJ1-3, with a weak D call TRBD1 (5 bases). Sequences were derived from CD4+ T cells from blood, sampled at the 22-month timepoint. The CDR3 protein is CASSELRGTSGNTIYF. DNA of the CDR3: TGTGCCAGCAGTGAATTAAGAGGGACGTCTGGAAACACCATATATTTT.